Listed below are T cell receptor beta chains from one sample, sequenced in a study of blood T cells in healthy people across ages. In TCRdb, the 5' RACE reads were re-called with MiXCR into one record per CDR3 protein. There are about 1.4 million distinct CDR3 sequences in the sample; 59% occur only once, and 6.7% lies in the top ten. Sequences were obtained from blood. Every receptor here comes from a man aged 18 to 29 in good health. Each CDR3 is given with its conserved first and last residue. The D gene is left open where the match is weak. Clone sizes are given selectively: once, few, many, or a class where the clone is expanded.

d_call,j_call,clone_size,v_call,cdr3_aa,cdr3_nt
-,TRBJ1-2,many,TRBV20-1,CSARDHPYGYTF,TGCAGTGCTAGAGATCACCCCTATGGCTACACCTTC
-,TRBJ2-5,-,TRBV15,CATSREGTLPETQYF,TGTGCCACCAGCAGAGAGGGTACTCTGCCGGAGACCCAGTACTTC
TRBD1,TRBJ2-3,-,TRBV4-3,CASSQTGGEGTDTQYF,TGCGCCAGCAGCCAGACAGGGGGCGAAGGAACAGATACGCAGTATTTT
-,TRBJ1-2,-,TRBV4-2,CASSQENGRGYTF,TGTGCCAGCAGCCAAGAGAACGGAAGGGGCTACACCTTC
-,TRBJ2-7,few,TRBV29-1,CSVQSGAGAPYEQYF,TGCAGCGTTCAAAGTGGGGCAGGGGCGCCCTACGAGCAGTACTTC
TRBD2,TRBJ2-7,-,TRBV7-9,CASSLPGTSVYEQYF,TGTGCCAGCAGCCTCCCCGGGACTAGCGTTTACGAGCAGTACTTC
-,TRBJ2-1,-,TRBV20-1,CSATKLDKHNEQFF,TGCAGTGCAACCAAGCTCGACAAGCACAATGAGCAGTTCTTC
-,TRBJ2-3,few,TRBV13,CASSQGSRADTQYF,TGTGCCAGCAGCCAGGGTTCTAGGGCAGATACGCAGTATTTT
-,TRBJ2-3,once,TRBV28,CASSFTVVSTDTQYF,TGTGCCAGCAGTTTTACAGTGGTTAGCACAGATACGCAGTATTTT
-,TRBJ2-7,-,TRBV29-1,CSVIGASPYEQYF,TGCAGCGTTATAGGCGCGTCCCCCTACGAGCAGTACTTC
-,TRBJ2-1,-,TRBV29-1,CSVGPVLSVSEQFF,TGCAGCGTTGGTCCGGTCCTATCGGTCAGTGAGCAGTTCTTC
TRBD2,TRBJ2-7,few,TRBV20-1,CSANTSGRKYEQYF,TGCAGTGCCAACACTAGCGGGCGCAAATACGAGCAGTACTTC
-,TRBJ2-1,-,TRBV2,CASRSGSGGYNEQFF,TGTGCCAGCAGGTCGGGGTCAGGAGGGTACAATGAGCAGTTCTTC
-,TRBJ2-3,-,TRBV5-1,CASSSTGYFTDTQYF,TGCGCCAGCAGCTCGACAGGTTACTTCACAGATACGCAGTATTTT
TRBD2,TRBJ2-1,few,TRBV4-1,CASSQPPGLDEQFF,TGCGCCAGCAGCCAACCTCCGGGACTAGACGAGCAGTTCTTC
-,TRBJ1-6,-,TRBV20-1,CSARVGDANSPLHF,TGCAGTGCTAGAGTTGGGGACGCTAATTCACCCCTCCACTTT
TRBD2,TRBJ2-3,-,TRBV4-2,CASSHGTKERDTQYF,TGTGCCAGCAGCCATGGGACTAAGGAGAGAGATACGCAGTATTTT
-,TRBJ2-7,-,TRBV11-2,CASSGVDWGAEQYF,TGTGCCAGCAGCGGAGTAGATTGGGGGGCCGAGCAGTACTTC
TRBD2,TRBJ2-1,-,TRBV15,CATIPGLDSYNEQFF,TGTGCCACCATCCCGGGACTAGACTCCTACAATGAGCAGTTCTTC
-,TRBJ1-1,-,TRBV10-3,CAISELGQGLSTGTEAFF,TGTGCCATCAGTGAGTTAGGCCAGGGACTATCTACGGGCACTGAAGCTTTCTTT